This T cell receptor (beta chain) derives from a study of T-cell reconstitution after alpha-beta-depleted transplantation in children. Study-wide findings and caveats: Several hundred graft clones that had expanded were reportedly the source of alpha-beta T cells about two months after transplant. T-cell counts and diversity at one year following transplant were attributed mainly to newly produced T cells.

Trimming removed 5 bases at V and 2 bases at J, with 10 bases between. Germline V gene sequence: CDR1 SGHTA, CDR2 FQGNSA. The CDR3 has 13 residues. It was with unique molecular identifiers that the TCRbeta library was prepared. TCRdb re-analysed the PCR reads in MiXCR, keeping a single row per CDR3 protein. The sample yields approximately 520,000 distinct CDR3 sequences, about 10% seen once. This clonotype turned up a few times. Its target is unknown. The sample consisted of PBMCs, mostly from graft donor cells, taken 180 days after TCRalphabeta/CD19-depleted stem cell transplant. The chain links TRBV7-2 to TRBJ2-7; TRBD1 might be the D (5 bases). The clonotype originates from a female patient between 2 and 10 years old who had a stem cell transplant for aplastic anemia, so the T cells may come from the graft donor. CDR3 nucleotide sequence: TGTGCCAGCAGCAACGGCAGGGCCTACGAGCAGTACTTC. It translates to CASSNGRAYEQYF.